These 15 T cell receptor beta chains came from one sample sequenced in a study of blood T cell repertoires in COVID-19 (dated by TCRdb to 2020 to 2022). Receptor libraries were prepared by the immunoSEQ multiplex PCR assay. In TCRdb, the immuneACCESS table is reduced to in-frame sequences with V and J assigned. These tables do not hold every clone; where another copy was compared, an unresolved V gene accounts for under half, and the others remain unexplained. The sample table holds roughly 240,000 clones, of which about nine tenths were seen once. 2% to 3% of the sample goes to the ten largest clones. Source material: PBMCs or T cells enriched from blood (not recorded which). The source of these receptors is a woman in her 40s with acute COVID-19.

The chain has TRBV19 and TRBJ2-7, with 7 bases matching TRBD1. Germline CDR1 LNHDA, CDR2 SQIVND (reference sequence). The junction had 6 bases not matched to a gene; V was cut back by 3 bases and J by 4 bases. The CDR3 has 14 amino acids. This CDR3 is CASSISGGPYEQYF. CDR3 bases: TGTGCCAGTAGTATTTCAGGGGGACCTTACGAGCAGTACTTC. The full variable domain, rest sourced from reference TRBV19 and TRBJ2-7, is DGGITQSPKYLFRKEGQNVTLSCEQNLNHDAMYWYRQDPGQGLRLIYYSQIVNDFQKGDIAEGYSVSREKKESFPLTVTSAQKNPTAFYLCASSISGGPYEQYFGPGTRLTVT.

The V gene is TRBV20-1, the J gene TRBJ2-1, with 7 bases aligning to TRBD2. V shed 7 bases and J 5 bases; nucleotides not matched to a gene: 2. Germline V CDR1 and CDR2: DFQATT, SNEGSKA (reference sequence). The CDR3 spans 11 residues. CDR3 sequence (DNA): TGCAGTGGGGACTACAACAATGAGCAGTTCTTC. Translated: CSGDYNNEQFF.

J is TRBJ1-2 and V is TRBV27; 8 bases match TRBD1. The CDR3 runs to 16 residues. J lost 4 bases, V lost 3 bases, and 10 bases had no gene match. Germline V gene sequence: CDR1 MNHEY, CDR2 SMNVEV (reference sequence). For the CDR3, the DNA is TGTGCCAGCAGTTTTCTTTTGGACAGGGTACGCTATGGCTACACCTTC. This codes for CASSFLLDRVRYGYTF.

In its sample, this clone was seen once. The V and J genes are TRBV28 and TRBJ1-3; 7 bases align to TRBD1. Trimming took 6 bases from V and 0 from J; bases not matched to a gene: 8. CDR3 size: 16 residues. Per the germline V gene, CDR1 is MDHEN and CDR2 is SYDVKM. CDR3 sequence: CASSQGGQPSGNTIYF. The CDR3 nucleotides read TGTGCCAGCAGCCAGGGGGGACAGCCCTCTGGAAACACCATATATTTT.

The chain recombines TRBV12-5 with TRBJ2-5; TRBD2 might be the D (6 bases). Germline V CDR1 and CDR2: LGHNT, FRNRAP. The CDR3 has 20 amino acids. The V end lost 0 bases, the J end lost 0 bases, and 23 bases lay between the germline ends. CDR3 loop: CASGLVLGKFLAGYQETQYF. DNA for the CDR3: TGTGCTAGTGGTTTGGTACTAGGAAAGTTCTTGGCGGGGTACCAAGAGACCCAGTACTTC.

This clone appeared once. This chain joins TRBV5-1 and TRBJ1-1, with D possibly being TRBD1 (5 bases). The V end was cut by 0 bases, the J end by 10 bases, with 13 bases between. Germline assignment: CDR1 SGHRS and CDR2 YFSETQ. This CDR3 spans 13 amino acids. CDR3 sequence: CASSLEGPLGAFF. The CDR3 DNA is TGCGCCAGCAGCTTGGAGGGGCCTCTGGGAGCTTTCTTT.

The chain carries TRBV27 and TRBJ2-7; TRBD2 matches at 11 bases. From germline, CDR1 is MNHEY and CDR2 SMNVEV (reference sequence). The CDR3 contains 19 residues. V trimming: 5 bases; J trimming: 0 bases; junction bases outside the gene matches: 15. DNA of the CDR3: TGTGCCAGCAGTAAACGACAGACTCCGGGACTAGCGGACTCCTACGAGCAGTACGTC. Translated, it gives CASSKRQTPGLADSYEQYV.

The chain employs TRBV5-6 and TRBJ1-1; D perhaps matches TRBD1 (6 bases). This CDR3 has 16 amino acids. V dropped 3 bases and J dropped 6 bases, with 21 bases sitting between them. Germline V gives CDR1 SGHDT, CDR2 YYEEEE. The CDR3 sequence is CASSSIQGSRFAEAFF. Here the CDR3 DNA reads TGTGCCAGCAGCTCCATACAGGGTTCTCGGTTCGCTGAAGCTTTCTTT.

The chain joins TRBV6-5 to TRBJ1-4; D might be TRBD1 (5 bases). V shed 4 bases and J shed 10 bases, with 13 bases lying between them. The germline V gene encodes CDR1 MNHEY and CDR2 SVGAGI. CDR3 length: 13 amino acids. The chain's CDR3 is CASSSREGRKLFF. The CDR3 DNA sequence: TGTGCCAGCAGTTCCCGGGAGGGGAGAAAACTGTTTTTT.

V usage is TRBV5-4 and J usage is TRBJ1-6; D is undetermined. Per the germline V gene, CDR1 is SGHNT and CDR2 is YYREEE (reference sequence). This CDR3 has 15 amino acids. V lost 1 base and J 0 bases, leaving 5 bases between the germline ends. In DNA form, the CDR3 reads TGTGCCAGCAGCTTGTCAGGCTCCTATAATTCACCCCTCCACTTT. Protein: CASSLSGSYNSPLHF.

The rearrangement uses TRBV11-2 and TRBJ2-7, with a weak D call TRBD1 (5 bases). V was pared by 5 bases and J by 3 bases, with 8 bases between. The CDR3 is 12 residues long. Germline CDR1 reads SGHAT; CDR2 reads FQNNGV. The CDR3 region is CASSPDSYEQYV. The CDR3 DNA reads as TGTGCCAGCAGCCCAGACAGCTACGAGCAGTACGTC.

A few counts support this clone. V and J are TRBV12-2 and TRBJ1-3; the table assigns TRBD1, which was not confirmed against the DNA. TRBV12-2 is assigned pseudogene status. The CDR3 is made up of 19 amino acids. CDR3 in DNA: TGTGCAAGTCGCTTAGCCCATCGGGCACAGGGGTCTAGAAGAAACACCATATATTTT. This codes for CASRLAHRAQGSRRNTIYF.

The V gene is TRBV4-1, the J gene TRBJ2-2; tentatively, D is TRBD1 (6 bases). V shed 2 bases and J shed 6 bases, with 16 bases lying between them. The V gene's germline CDR1 is MGHRA and CDR2 YSYEKL. This CDR3 is built from 16 residues. CDR3 amino acids: CASSQPPQGPPGELFF. Written as DNA, the CDR3 is TGCGCCAGCAGCCAACCTCCACAGGGACCCCCCGGGGAGCTGTTTTTT.

The V and J genes are TRBV5-6 and TRBJ1-2, with 7 bases identical to TRBD1. The germline V gene encodes CDR1 SGHDT and CDR2 YYEEEE. CDR3 length equals 11 residues. The V gene end was trimmed by 1 base and the J gene end by 10 bases; junction bases not matched to a gene: 1. In DNA, the CDR3 is TGTGCCAGCAGCTTGACAGGGGACTACACCTTC. Protein product: CASSLTGDYTF.

The CDR3 bases are TGTGCCAGCTTAGGTCGACAGGCGCCAGCCAAAAACATTCAGTACTTC. As protein: CASLGRQAPAKNIQYF. The chain carries TRBV28 and TRBJ2-4; possibly TRBD1 for D (6 bases). Between the trimmed V and J ends, which lost 8 bases and 0 bases, there was a span of 17 bases. Per the germline V gene, CDR1 is MDHEN and CDR2 is SYDVKM. This CDR3 has 16 amino acids. The full variable domain, rest sourced from reference TRBV28 and TRBJ2-4, is DVKVTQSSRYLVKRTGEKVFLECVQDMDHENMFWYRQDPGLGLRLIYFSYDVKMKEKGDIPEGYSVSREKKERFSLILESASTNQTSMYLCASLGRQAPAKNIQYFGAGTRLSVL.